These T cell receptor beta chains were read from a single sample in a study of CD8+ T cells in alopecia areata. Assay: immunoSEQ multiplex PCR; the TCRdb copy retains only in-frame clones and omits some. The repertoire holds roughly 200,000 clones, around 58% seen once, with 10% to 15% in the top ten. The material sequenced was CD8+ T cells sorted from blood, taken at week 24, from a patient treated with tofacitinib. The receptors were gathered from a human donor with alopecia areata. The CDR3 runs from the conserved cysteine through the conserved F or W. The D gene is left open where the match is weak. Size tells how often a clone was seen (once, few, many) or the class of an expanded clone, and some rows leave it out.

size,J,V,D,DNA,CDR3
few,TRBJ2-1,TRBV7-9,NA,TGTGCCAGCAGCTTTAATGAGCAGTTCTTC,CASSFNEQFF
NA,TRBJ2-2,TRBV4-1,NA,TGCGCCAGCAGCCAACCTACCCGTCCCGACCCCGGGGAGCTGTTTTTT,CASSQPTRPDPGELFF
few,TRBJ2-7,TRBV29-1,TRBD2,TGCAGCGTTAATAGCGGGGACTCCTACGAGCAGTACTTC,CSVNSGDSYEQYF
few,TRBJ2-1,TRBV30,NA,TGTGCCTGCTCGGGGGGCGGCAACTACAATGAGCAGTTCTTC,CACSGGGNYNEQFF
few,TRBJ2-2,TRBV7-3,NA,TGTGCCAGCAAGCGGACGAAAAACACCGGGGAGCTGTTTTTT,CASKRTKNTGELFF
NA,TRBJ1-1,TRBV7-9,NA,TGTGCCAGCAGCTCCTACAGGGAGGCAACTGAAGCTTTCTTT,CASSSYREATEAFF
few,TRBJ1-1,TRBV5-1,NA,TGCGCCAGCAGCGCCAGGGGAGGGGACACTGAAGCTTTCTTT,CASSARGGDTEAFF
NA,TRBJ2-1,TRBV29-1,TRBD1,TGCAGCGTGCTTGGGGACAGCTCCTACAATGAGCAGTTCTTC,CSVLGDSSYNEQFF
NA,TRBJ2-5,TRBV4-2,TRBD2,TGTGCCAGCAGCCAAGGCCTAGCGGCCCAAGAGACCCAGTACTTC,CASSQGLAAQETQYF
NA,TRBJ1-6,TRBV10-3,NA,TGTGCCATCAGTGAGTCAAAGGGACTCGAAGGCTCACCCCTCCACTTT,CAISESKGLEGSPLHF
few,TRBJ2-5,TRBV4-2,NA,TGTGCCAGCAGCCAACCCTACGGCGGGCAAGAGACCCAGTACTTC,CASSQPYGGQETQYF
NA,TRBJ2-7,TRBV7-6,NA,TGTGCCAGCAGCTTAGCGGGAAGCCACGAGCAGTACTTC,CASSLAGSHEQYF
NA,TRBJ2-1,TRBV30,NA,TGTGCCTGGAGTGTGTGGGTGGGGCGGCGGGCGCGGGATGAGCAGTTCTTC,CAWSVWVGRRARDEQFF
NA,TRBJ1-2,TRBV5-1,TRBD1,TGCGCCAGCAGCTTGGGGACAGGGAACTATGGCTACACCTTC,CASSLGTGNYGYTF
NA,TRBJ2-1,TRBV9,NA,TGTGCCAGCAGCGTACGCGACCCAGACAGTGAGCAGTTCTTC,CASSVRDPDSEQFF
NA,TRBJ2-1,TRBV27,TRBD1,TGTGCCAGCAGTTTAGAGGCCAGGGGGAATGAGCAGTTCTTC,CASSLEARGNEQFF
once,TRBJ2-3,TRBV5-1,NA,TGCGCCAGCAGCTTGTTCCTCAGCTCCACAGATACGCAGTATTTT,CASSLFLSSTDTQYF
few,TRBJ1-1,TRBV5-6,NA,TGTGCCAGCAGCTTGAACACTGAAGCTTTCTTT,CASSLNTEAFF
NA,TRBJ2-7,TRBV19,NA,TGTGCCAGCTCATCGGCAGGGGGGCAGCACGAGCAGTACTTC,CASSSAGGQHEQYF
NA,TRBJ2-1,TRBV5-6,NA,TGTGCCAGCAGCTTGGGAGATCCCAATGAGCAGTTCTTC,CASSLGDPNEQFF
few,TRBJ1-3,TRBV29-1,NA,TGCAGCGTTGAAGGGGCTCTTGGAAACACCATATATTTT,CSVEGALGNTIYF
NA,TRBJ1-5,TRBV30,NA,TGTGCCTGGACGGCAGGTAGCAATCAGCCCCAGCATTTT,CAWTAGSNQPQHF
NA,TRBJ2-1,TRBV4-1,NA,TGCGCCAGCAGCCAAGTAGTTCTCTCCTACAATGAGCAGTTCTTC,CASSQVVLSYNEQFF
NA,TRBJ1-4,TRBV6-1,NA,TGTGCCAGCAGTGATTGGGCGGAAGGGGAAAAACTGTTTTTT,CASSDWAEGEKLFF
few,TRBJ2-2,TRBV7-2,TRBD2,TGTGCCAGCAGCGGAGCCGGGACTAGCGGCACCGGGGAGCTGTTTTTT,CASSGAGTSGTGELFF
NA,TRBJ1-5,TRBV5-1,NA,TGCGCCAGCAGCTTGGCGGGGGGAACTCAGCCCCAGCATTTT,CASSLAGGTQPQHF